These T cell receptor beta chains were read from a single sample in a study of CD8 T cells in Susac syndrome. TCRdb re-derived calls from the immunoSEQ multiplex PCR reads in MiXCR, one entry per CDR3 protein. Here the sample spans under 200,000 distinct CDR3 sequences, around nine tenths being singletons. Sequenced material: CD4+ T cells from PBMCs. The source is a human donor with Susac syndrome. Both conserved end residues are part of each CDR3.

TRBJ1-1 TRBV19 CASNSGGRNTEAFF
TRBJ1-1 TRBV6-2/TRBV6-3 CASRPVDSPEAFF
TRBJ2-7 TRBV5-1 CASSSLAGGPDEQYF
TRBJ2-2 TRBV18 CASSPPLGQGTGELFF
TRBJ1-1 TRBV24-1 CATSDLRGVGTEAFF
TRBJ2-3 TRBV3-1 CASSRTLAGVTDTQYF
TRBJ1-5 TRBV18 CASGEGFGNQPQHF
TRBJ2-7 TRBV3-1 CASSQDSGDSSYEQYF
TRBJ1-4 TRBV5-6 CASSSLSLNEKLFF
TRBJ2-5 TRBV5-1 CARRLGHQYF
TRBJ2-5 TRBV27 CASSGTSQETQYF
TRBJ2-5 TRBV18 CANSQNDEETQYF
TRBJ2-7 TRBV20-1 CSAVGDGASYEQYF
TRBJ2-7 TRBV19 CASQAGQLDKQYF
TRBJ1-2 TRBV2 CASSSSQGISGYTF
TRBJ2-5 TRBV24-1 CATSDPNNF
TRBJ1-1 TRBV6-5 CASKKRDREAFF
TRBJ1-5 TRBV3-1 CASSQGIVRDRGRQPQHF
TRBJ1-6 TRBV2 CASSHRGSDIFPLHF
TRBJ1-1 TRBV20-1 CSARDLGQGITTEAFF
TRBJ2-5 TRBV6-5 CASSYGQGKQETQYF
TRBJ1-3 TRBV5-1 CASSLGHISGNTIYF
TRBJ2-7 TRBV20-1 CSARGTGGTEQYF
TRBJ1-4 TRBV27 CASSLVGGYEKLFF
TRBJ1-2 TRBV2 CASSQVDRGLHGYTF
TRBJ2-6 TRBV27 CASSSPPSGANVLTF
TRBJ2-3 TRBV5-1 CASSSTSGGASGTDTQYF
TRBJ2-3 TRBV30 CAWSQRGGLSTDTQYF
TRBJ2-7 TRBV2 CASRTGTGLYEQYF
TRBJ2-3 TRBV7-2 CASSFSQRGRADTQYF
TRBJ2-2 TRBV2 CASTRVRNTGELFF
TRBJ2-5 TRBV20-1 CSAPTSPETQYF
TRBJ1-5 TRBV7-2 CASSFYQSQPQHF